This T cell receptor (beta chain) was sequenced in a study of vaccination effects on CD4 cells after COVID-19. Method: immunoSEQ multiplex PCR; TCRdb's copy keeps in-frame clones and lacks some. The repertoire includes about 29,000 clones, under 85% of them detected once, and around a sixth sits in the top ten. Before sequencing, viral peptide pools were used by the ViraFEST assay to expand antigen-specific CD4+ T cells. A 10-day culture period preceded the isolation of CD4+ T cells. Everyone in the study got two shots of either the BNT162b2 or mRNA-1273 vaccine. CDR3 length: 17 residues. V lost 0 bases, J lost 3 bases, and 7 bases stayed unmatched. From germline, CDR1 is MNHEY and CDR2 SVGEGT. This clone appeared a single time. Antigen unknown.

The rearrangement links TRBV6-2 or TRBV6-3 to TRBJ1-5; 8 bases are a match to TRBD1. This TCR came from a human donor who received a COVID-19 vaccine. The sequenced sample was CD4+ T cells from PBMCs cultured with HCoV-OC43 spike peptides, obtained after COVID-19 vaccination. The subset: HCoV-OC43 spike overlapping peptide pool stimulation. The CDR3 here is CASSYSLTGVNNQPQHF. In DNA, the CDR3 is TGTGCCAGCAGTTACTCTTTGACAGGGGTGAACAATCAGCCCCAGCATTTT.